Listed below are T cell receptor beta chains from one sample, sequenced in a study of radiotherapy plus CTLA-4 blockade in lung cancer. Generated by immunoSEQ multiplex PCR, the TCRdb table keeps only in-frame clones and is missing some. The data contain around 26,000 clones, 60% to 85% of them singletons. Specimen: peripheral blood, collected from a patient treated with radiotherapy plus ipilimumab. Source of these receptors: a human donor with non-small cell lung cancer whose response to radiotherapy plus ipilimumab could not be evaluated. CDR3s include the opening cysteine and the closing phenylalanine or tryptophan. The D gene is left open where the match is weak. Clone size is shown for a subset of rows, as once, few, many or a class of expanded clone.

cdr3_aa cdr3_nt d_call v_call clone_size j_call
CATRNRVSGNTIYF TGTGCCACCAGGAACAGGGTGTCAGGAAACACCATATATTTT NA TRBV6-1 NA TRBJ1-3
CASSQTGSRGYTF TGTGCCAGCAGTCAAACAGGGTCGCGGGGCTACACCTTC NA TRBV7-9 NA TRBJ1-2
CASSATSGSQETQYF TGTGCCAGCAGCGCGACTAGCGGGAGTCAAGAGACCCAGTACTTC TRBD2 TRBV9 NA TRBJ2-5
CASSSISGGYGYTF TGTGCCAGCAGCTCCATTTCAGGGGGCTATGGCTACACCTTC TRBD1 TRBV5-6 NA TRBJ1-2
CASSLSPLAGAYNEQFF TGCGCCAGCAGCCTGTCCCCTCTAGCGGGAGCCTACAATGAGCAGTTCTTC TRBD2 TRBV5-1 NA TRBJ2-1
CASRGSIAGGETQYF TGTGCCAGCAGGGGATCCATAGCGGGAGGAGAGACCCAGTACTTC TRBD2 TRBV6-1 NA TRBJ2-5
CSVYARGTSTDTQYF TGCAGCGTTTATGCGCGGGGGACTAGCACAGATACGCAGTATTTT TRBD2 TRBV29-1 NA TRBJ2-3
CASSHRLEDEQFF TGTGCCAGCAGCCATAGACTAGAAGATGAGCAGTTCTTC NA TRBV14 NA TRBJ2-1
CASSLDSPGTGELFF TGCGCCAGCAGCTTGGATTCCCCGGGAACCGGGGAGCTGTTTTTT NA TRBV5-1 NA TRBJ2-2
CASSSATGRINYGYTF TGTGCCAGCAGCTCTGCGACAGGGAGGATTAACTATGGCTACACCTTC TRBD1 TRBV11-2 few TRBJ1-2
CASSWTSGRDEQYF TGTGCCAGCAGTTGGACTAGCGGGAGGGACGAGCAGTACTTC TRBD2 TRBV27 NA TRBJ2-7
CASSLEVGSLTGELFF TGCGCCAGCAGCTTGGAGGTCGGGAGTTTAACCGGGGAGCTGTTTTTT NA TRBV5-1 NA TRBJ2-2